This T cell receptor (beta chain) was sequenced in a study of OX40 agonist ivuxolimab in advanced cancers. Study-wide background: Patients' therapy was ivuxolimab, an antibody that acts as an agonist of OX40 (CD134). Patients were dosed intravenously with ivuxolimab at 0.01 to 10 mg/kg every 2 weeks. Under the entry rules, prior anti-PD-1, anti-PD-L1 or anti-CTLA-4 therapy was allowed, and about 40% had some.

V lost 0 bases and J 0 bases, leaving 13 bases between the germline ends. The length of the CDR3 is 17 residues. Germline V gene sequence: CDR1 SGHTA, CDR2 FQGTGA. Measured with immunoSEQ multiplex PCR; TCRdb has only the in-frame clones, and not every one. Of around 130,000 clones listed, around 93% are singletons. Samples of blood were obtained at baseline, on cycle 4 day 1, and on cycle 7 day 1. This clonotype was sampled from an adult with an advanced solid tumor such as melanoma, head and neck, liver or kidney cancer. The sequencing used CD4+ or CD8+ T cells sorted from blood, collected in a trial of the OX40 agonist ivuxolimab. The J gene is TRBJ2-3, the V gene TRBV7-3, with a weak D call TRBD1 (5 bases). CDR3 region: CASSLTSQGPSTDTQYF. Written as DNA, the CDR3 is TGTGCCAGCAGCTTAACGTCGCAGGGCCCTAGCACAGATACGCAGTATTTT.